This T cell receptor (beta chain) was observed in a study of blood T cell repertoires in COVID-19 (dated by TCRdb to about 2020). Notes on the research overall: Samples from collaborators originated in the United States, Italy and Spain and spanned both the acute and convalescent phases of COVID-19. The prospective study material was composed of cDNA or gDNA derived from T cells, B-cell-depleted T cells, or PBMCs. Subjects who had been exposed to COVID-19, were actively infected with it, or had recovered from it provided the deeply sampled blood TCRbeta repertoires that made up the dataset. The repertoires were released in a freely available public database intended as a resource for research on the immune response to SARS-CoV-2. Samples were obtained from the ongoing ImmuneRACE study (first 160 participants) and from approximately 1,200 subjects provided by 6 global collaborators. A de-identified subject ID, COVID-19 status, age in years and sex were almost always included in the sample metadata. HLA class I and class II types, where available, came from metadata supplied by the sample provider rather than from assay-based typing. Overall study results and their limits: The quantity of clinical and demographic metadata differed by source and by participant and was supplied without curation.

TCRbeta CDR3 regions were amplified from genomic DNA by means of the immunoSEQ Assay, a bias-controlled multiplex PCR. Per the authors' processing: Nucleated cell counts per sample were estimated from amplification of reference gene primers within the assay. To quantify the absolute abundance of each unique TCRbeta CDR3 rearrangement, sequence reads were collapsed and filtered. For each sample, productive Simpson clonality was calculated as the square root of Simpson's diversity index over productive rearrangements. TCRdb provides this immuneACCESS table in a form limited to in-frame rearrangements. Some clones are lacking; in checked studies, under half of them reflect an unresolved V gene, and why the rest are absent is not known. V, J and clone size were drawn from that table, and D and trimming were deduced from the DNA. This sample is represented by over 150,000 clones; 87% of them were singletons. The biggest ten clones account for 3% to 4% of the sample.

Another Seattle source contributed samples from volunteer blood donors who had recovered from COVID-19. Collaborating institutions collected whole blood in K2EDTA tubes following their own protocols. Collaborator samples were shipped for TCRbeta analysis as frozen whole blood, isolated PBMCs, or DNA extracted from either sample type. Regarding this clone: The clone's antigen remains unknown. Base qualities are not provided; no much larger clone lies one nucleotide away.

V and J are trimmed by 3 bases and 5 bases, and the gene matches miss 6 bases of the junction. Reading from cysteine to phenylalanine, the CDR3 counts 14 amino acids. The only DNA kept is the CDR3, 42 bases in frame from the first base. Via the germline V gene (reference sequence), CDR1 is LNHDA and CDR2 SQIVND. The V and J segments used are TRBV19 and TRBJ2-7; 8 of the junction bases match TRBD1. Sequencing was carried out using peripheral blood. The sequence derives from a woman aged 55 to 70 who had recovered from COVID-19. The CDR3 in this case is CASSIGDRGDEQYF. The DNA is TGTGCCAGTAGTATCGGAGACAGGGGCGACGAGCAGTACTTC. When the CDR3 is completed using the reference TRBV19 and TRBJ2-7 genes on either side, the full variable domain is DGGITQSPKYLFRKEGQNVTLSCEQNLNHDAMYWYRQDPGQGLRLIYYSQIVNDFQKGDIAEGYSVSREKKESFPLTVTSAQKNPTAFYLCASSIGDRGDEQYFGPGTRLTVT.